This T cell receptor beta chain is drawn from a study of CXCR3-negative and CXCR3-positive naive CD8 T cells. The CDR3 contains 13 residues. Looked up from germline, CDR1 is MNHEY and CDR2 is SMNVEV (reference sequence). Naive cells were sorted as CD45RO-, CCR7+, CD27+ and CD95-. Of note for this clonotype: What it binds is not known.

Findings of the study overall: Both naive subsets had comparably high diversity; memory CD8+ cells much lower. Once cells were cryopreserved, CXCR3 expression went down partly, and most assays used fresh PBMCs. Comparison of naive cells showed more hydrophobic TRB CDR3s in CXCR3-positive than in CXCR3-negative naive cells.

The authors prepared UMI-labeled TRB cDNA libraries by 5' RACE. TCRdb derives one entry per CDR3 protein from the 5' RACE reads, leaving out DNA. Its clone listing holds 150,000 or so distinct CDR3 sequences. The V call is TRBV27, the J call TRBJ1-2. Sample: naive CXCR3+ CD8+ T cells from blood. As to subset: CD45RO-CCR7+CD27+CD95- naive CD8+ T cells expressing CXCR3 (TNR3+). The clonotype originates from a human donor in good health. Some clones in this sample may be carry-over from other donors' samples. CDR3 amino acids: CASSLSKSYGYTF.